This T cell receptor (beta chain) appears in the sequencing data of a study of T cell responses to AZD1222 COVID-19 vaccine. V dropped 3 bases and J dropped 5 bases, with 7 bases sitting between them. This CDR3 comprises 12 residues. The repertoire was sequenced with immunoSEQ multiplex PCR; TCRdb's copy has only in-frame clones and lacks some. Of roughly 110,000 clones listed, under 95% are singletons. Note on this clone: Its antigen is still unknown.

Findings and caveats of the study: Seropositive at baseline were only a handful of AZD1222 recipients. Receipt of two AZD1222 doses was followed by a rise in Spike-specific TCR breadth and depth. The donor group comprised mostly white British people and more females; the analysis possibly underestimated clonal diversity.

The source of this sequence is an adult who received the AZD1222 COVID-19 vaccine. Here the sequenced sample was peripheral blood, taken 28 days after the second AZD1222 dose. The chain carries TRBV12-3 or TRBV12-4 and TRBJ1-2; no clear D. The CDR3 DNA sequence: TGTGCCAGCAGTTTGGCGGGGTATGGCTACACCTTC. Translating it yields CASSLAGYGYTF.